The source of this T cell receptor (beta chain) is a study of graft-versus-host responses after intestinal transplantation (dated by TCRdb to about 2021). Regarding the complete study: Multivisceral, liver-intestinal, or isolated intestinal transplants were received by the recipients. Every recipient was given anti-thymocyte globulin induction, followed by about 3 years of maintenance tacrolimus and steroids. Bulk TCR-beta CDR3 sequencing was used to track graft-versus-host and host-versus-graft alloreactive T cell clones in the graft, circulation and bone marrow after intestinal transplantation. To identify alloreactive clones, pre-transplant mixed lymphocyte reaction products were sequenced and compared with unstimulated pre-transplant donor and recipient T cells. Of the 20 to 25 intestinal transplant recipients enrolled in the cohort, one of whom was a retransplant, a few patients without pretransplant specimens were excluded. Donor T cell macrochimerism was defined as a peak of at least 4% donor T cells among recipient peripheral blood mononuclear cells. Rather than being sequenced by the commercial service, samples from three later patients were sequenced in-house on an Illumina MiSeq and processed with MiXCR. The study at large found these results: Conclusions were limited by the relatively low number and heterogeneity of intestinal transplant patients. In the allografts of patients with donor T cell macrochimerism, GvH to HvG T cell clonal ratios were high. Early after transplant, peak levels of circulating GvH clones were associated with declines in HvG clones. GvH clones were detected in recipient bone marrow, and some of these GvH clones were observed earlier in ileal mucosa or blood, consistent with an intestinal mucosal origin.

This clone was counted a few times. Its antigen is currently not known. Base quality data are lacking; no much larger clone is found one base away. Libraries were built with the immunoSEQ multiplex PCR assay. For most patients, genomic DNA was isolated with the Qiagen DNeasy Blood and Tissue Kit and shipped frozen to Adaptive Biotechnologies for TCR sequencing. For most patients, genomic DNA was subjected to high-throughput TCR-beta CDR3 sequencing by Adaptive Biotechnologies. On the authors' methods: TCR sequencing data were retrieved from Adaptive's ImmunoSEQ software for around 20 patients, whereas a few other patients were processed with MiXCR and VDJtools. CD4 versus CD8 sorting errors were corrected by removing sequences found in both subsets at a frequency ratio below 5:1. CDR3 nucleotide sequences shared between donor and recipient were removed because their origin could not be assigned. Alloreactive clones required at least 2-fold expansion over unstimulated cells and minimum CFSE-low frequency of 0.002% (template counts) or 0.001% (read counts). A clone was considered mappable if detected in the sequenced pre-transplant spleen, lymph node, or MLR CFSE-low populations of the donor or recipient. Cumulative frequency of alloreactive clones was calculated as a percentage of all sequences weighted by copy number. The table comes from immuneACCESS by way of TCRdb, which keeps in-frame sequences with V and J called. Part of the clones is missing from these tables; in studies checked, under half for an unresolved V gene and the rest for unknown reasons. Clone size and the V and J calls come from that table; the DNA yielded D and trimming. This sample comprises about 120,000 clones, just over 90% of them detected only once. The top ten constitute 0.15% to 0.2% of the sample.

What this sample's time point label stands for: cells obtained before transplantation from donor or recipient. CD3+CD4+ and CD3+CD8+ populations were FACS-sorted from unstimulated pre-transplant donor and recipient cells taken from spleen or lymph nodes. Sequenced here: unstimulated CD4+ T cells sorted from spleen or lymph node cells, sampled before intestinal transplant. This sequence originates from a human donor who received an intestinal transplant.

In nucleotide form, the sequence is TGTGCCAGCAGCCAAGATCTCGGACAGGGGGACACTGAAGCTTTCTTT. Translated, it gives CASSQDLGQGDTEAFF. This chain is built from TRBV14 and TRBJ1-1; 10 of the junction bases match TRBD1. Relative to germline, V is missing 0 bases and J is missing 3 bases, with 4 bases of the junction outside any gene match. The germline V gene encodes CDR1 SGHDN and CDR2 FVKESK. Its CDR3 holds 16 amino acids, cysteine through phenylalanine. The kept DNA is CDR3 alone, 48 bases in frame from the first base.